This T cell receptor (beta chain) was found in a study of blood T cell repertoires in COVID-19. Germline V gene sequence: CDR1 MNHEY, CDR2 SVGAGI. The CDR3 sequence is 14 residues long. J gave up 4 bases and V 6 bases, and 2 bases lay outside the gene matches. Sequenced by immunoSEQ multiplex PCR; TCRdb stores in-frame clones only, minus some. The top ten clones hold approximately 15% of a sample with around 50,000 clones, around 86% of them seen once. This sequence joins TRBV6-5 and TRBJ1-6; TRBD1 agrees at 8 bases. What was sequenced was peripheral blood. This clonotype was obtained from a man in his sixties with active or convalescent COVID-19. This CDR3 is CASRDRVYNSPLHF. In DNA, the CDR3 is TGTGCCAGCAGGGACAGGGTGTATAATTCACCCCTCCACTTT.